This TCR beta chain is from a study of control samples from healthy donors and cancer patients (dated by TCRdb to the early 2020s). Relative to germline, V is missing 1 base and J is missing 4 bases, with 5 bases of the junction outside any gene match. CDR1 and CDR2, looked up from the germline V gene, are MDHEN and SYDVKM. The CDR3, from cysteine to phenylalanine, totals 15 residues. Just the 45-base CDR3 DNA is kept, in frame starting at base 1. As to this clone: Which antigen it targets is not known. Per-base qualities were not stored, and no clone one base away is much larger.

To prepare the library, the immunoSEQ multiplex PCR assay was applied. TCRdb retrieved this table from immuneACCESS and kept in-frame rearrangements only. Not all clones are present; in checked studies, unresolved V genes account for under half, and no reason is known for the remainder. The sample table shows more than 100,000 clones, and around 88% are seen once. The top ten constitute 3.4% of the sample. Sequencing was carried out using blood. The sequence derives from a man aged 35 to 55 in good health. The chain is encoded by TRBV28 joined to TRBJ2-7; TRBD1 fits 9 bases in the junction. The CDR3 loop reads CASSLFGQGHYEQYF. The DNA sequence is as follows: TGTGCCAGCAGTTTATTCGGACAGGGGCATTACGAGCAGTACTTC.